These 20 T cell receptor beta chains share one sample of origin, sequenced in a study of shared clonotypes between healthy human individuals. Libraries were prepared by immunoSEQ multiplex PCR; TCRdb keeps only in-frame clonotypes and omits some of them. The sample carries approximately 470,000 clones, around 73% recorded once. Sequences were obtained from PBMCs. The source is a woman between 35 and 50 years old in good health. Some clones in this sample may be carry-over from other donors' samples.

The chain carries TRBV28 and TRBJ1-4; unclear D gene. The CDR3 has 14 residues. Germline CDR1 and CDR2: MDHEN and SYDVKM. V dropped 6 bases and J dropped 4 bases, with 12 bases sitting between them. CDR3 in DNA: TGTGCCAGCAGCCTCTGGGGTCGTAATGAAAAACTGTTTTTT. It codes for CASSLWGRNEKLFF.

This clone occurred many times. The genes are TRBV21-1 and TRBJ2-7; no check of the table's D call, TRBD1, against the DNA was made. TRBV21-1 is deemed a pseudogene. The CDR3 totals 15 residues. DNA for the CDR3: TGTGCCAGCAGGAACCACCGGGACAGGGTGAGGGAGCAGTACTTC. The encoded protein is CASRNHRDRVREQYF.

V is TRBV19 and J is TRBJ2-3, with 12 bases that match TRBD2. V shed 3 bases and J 5 bases; nucleotides not matched to a gene: 3. The CDR3 runs 15 residues. Germline lookup yields CDR1 LNHDA and CDR2 SQIVND (reference sequence). DNA for the CDR3: TGTGCCAGTAGTATGACTAGCGGGAGCCTAGATACGCAGTATTTT. It is translated as CASSMTSGSLDTQYF.

V and J are TRBV4-2 and TRBJ2-1; D tentatively fits TRBD1 or TRBD2 (5 bases each). The CDR3 is made up of 14 amino acids. Germline CDR1 reads LGHNA; CDR2 reads YNFKEQ. Deletions cut 4 bases from V and 6 bases from J, with 13 bases between. This CDR3 is CASSPSGTSNEQFF. CDR3 DNA sequence: TGTGCCAGCAGCCCCTCCGGGACCTCCAATGAGCAGTTCTTC.

J is TRBJ2-1 and V is TRBV5-6, with 9 bases matching TRBD2. The CDR3 consists of 14 residues. V dropped 0 bases and J dropped 7; count of bases not matched to a gene: 2. CDR1 is SGHDT and CDR2 is YYEEEE in the germline V gene. The CDR3 reads CASSLVSGSNEQFF. Written as DNA, the CDR3 is TGTGCCAGCAGCTTGGTTAGCGGGAGTAATGAGCAGTTCTTC.

The chain is built from TRBV7-8 and TRBJ1-3; no definite D call. Germline CDR1 SGHVS, CDR2 FQNEAQ. Trimming pared 2 bases from V and 1 base from J, leaving 6 bases between. The CDR3 length is 14 residues. The CDR3 DNA is TGTGCCAGCAGCTTATCGACGTCTGGAAACACCATATATTTT. This encodes CASSLSTSGNTIYF.

A note on this clone: This CDR3 is also generated by other DNA sequences in the sample. The CDR3 protein is CASSTTGANYGYTF. The CDR3, as DNA: TGTGCCAGCAGTACTACCGGGGCTAACTATGGCTACACCTTC. The chain employs TRBV6-1 and TRBJ1-2; the D is unclear. This CDR3 comprises 14 residues. Germline V gives CDR1 MNHNS, CDR2 SASEGT. V lost 5 bases and J 0 bases, leaving 10 bases between the germline ends.

The gene calls are TRBV7-4 and TRBJ1-6; 7 bases fit TRBD1. V lost 5 bases, J lost 7 bases, and 2 bases stayed unmatched. The CDR3 extends over 13 amino acids. The germline CDR1 and CDR2 sequences are SGHVT and SQSDAQ. CDR3 in amino acids: CASSTGQNSPLHF. The CDR3, as DNA: TGTGCCAGCAGCACGGGACAGAATTCACCCCTCCACTTT.

The rearrangement links TRBV5-4 to TRBJ2-7, with a tentative D call TRBD2 (5 bases). The CDR3 loop spans 15 amino acids. V was shortened by 4 bases and J by 0 bases, with 14 bases between the two germline ends. Germline CDR1 reads SGHNT; CDR2 reads YYREEE (reference sequence). This CDR3 reads CASSPGPAGSYEQYF. The CDR3 nucleotides read TGTGCCAGCAGCCCAGGTCCTGCGGGCTCCTACGAGCAGTACTTC.

The rearrangement uses TRBV5-1 and TRBJ2-3, with TRBD2 identical over 14 bases. V was clipped by 4 bases and J by 2 bases; unmatched bases: 15. Germline lookup yields CDR1 SGHRS and CDR2 YFSETQ. This CDR3 contains 20 residues. CDR3 protein: CASSPPGLAGAGGLTDTQYF. The CDR3 DNA reads TGCGCCAGCAGCCCCCCGGGACTAGCGGGAGCTGGGGGACTCACAGATACGCAGTATTTT.

The chain combines TRBV11-2 with TRBJ2-1; 10 nucleotides match TRBD2. Germline-derived CDR1 and CDR2 are SGHAT and FQNNGV. V dropped 0 bases and J dropped 6; count of bases not matched to a gene: 8. The CDR3 sequence is 17 residues long. The CDR3, as DNA: TGTGCCAGCAGCTTAGATCCGTCGCCTAGCGGGAGCAATGAGCAGTTCTTC. This gives the protein CASSLDPSPSGSNEQFF.

There are a few counts of this clone. An end of the junction differs from the germline gene, which may be a read error. The chain couples TRBV4-3 to TRBJ2-4, with D possibly matching TRBD1 (6 bases). The CDR3 contains 14 residues. Germline values: CDR1 LGHNA, CDR2 YSLEER. The CDR3 is CASSQDAQGGFQNF. CDR3 DNA: TGCGCCAGCAGCCAAGATGCACAGGGCGGTTTTCAGAACTTC.

This clone was recorded only once. The chain carries TRBV7-3 and TRBJ2-1; 9 positions agree with TRBD1. J gave up 5 bases and V 5 bases, and 4 bases lay outside the gene matches. CDR3 length: 14 residues. The V gene's germline CDR1 is SGHTA and CDR2 FQGTGA. CDR3 loop: CASSAYRGHNEQFF. In DNA form, the CDR3 reads TGTGCCAGCAGCGCATACAGGGGGCACAATGAGCAGTTCTTC.

The rearrangement links TRBV6-6 to TRBJ1-1; D is uncertain. The CDR3 contains 14 residues. Deletions cut 2 bases from V and 2 bases from J, with 9 bases between. Germline CDR1 reads MNHNY; CDR2 reads SVGAGI (reference sequence). The CDR3 nucleotides read TGTGCCAGCAGTTACGCTAGCGGAAACACTGAAGCTTTCTTT. Protein product: CASSYASGNTEAFF.

V gene TRBV4-1 combines with J gene TRBJ2-3; D is uncertain. CDR1 and CDR2 (germline): MGHRA, YSYEKL. The CDR3 consists of 13 residues. Trimming left V 1 base short and J 9 bases short, with 11 bases between. CDR3: CASSQVIQSTQYF. CDR3 bases: TGCGCCAGCAGCCAAGTCATACAGTCAACGCAGTATTTT.

This clone was detected once. V gene TRBV11-3 combines with J gene TRBJ2-3; 9 nucleotides line up with TRBD2. Germline V CDR1 and CDR2: SGHNT, YENEEA. The CDR3 loop spans 15 amino acids. The ends lost 4 bases at V and 0 bases at J; junction bases unmatched: 2. This chain's CDR3 is CASSYSGRSTDTQYF. The CDR3 DNA reads as TGTGCCAGCAGCTATAGCGGGAGAAGCACAGATACGCAGTATTTT. The full variable domain, its missing parts supplied by reference TRBV11-3 and TRBJ2-3, is EAGVVQSPRYKIIEKKQPVAFWCNPISGHNTLYWYLQNLGQGPELLIRYENEEAVDDSQLPKDRFSAERLKGVDSTLKIQPAELGDSAVYLCASSYSGRSTDTQYFGPGTRLTVL.

The V call is TRBV5-8, the J call TRBJ2-3, with TRBD2 as a possible D gene (5 bases). Germline lookup yields CDR1 SGHTS and CDR2 YDEGEE. This CDR3 comprises 15 residues. The germline V and J ends were trimmed by 0 bases and 0 bases, with 8 bases remaining between them. CDR3 amino acids: CASSLVATSTDTQYF. CDR3 DNA sequence: TGTGCCAGCAGCTTGGTAGCGACTAGCACAGATACGCAGTATTTT. Full variable domain (rest looked up from reference TRBV5-8 and TRBJ2-3): EAGVTQSPTHLIKTRGQQATLRCSPISGHTSVYWYQQALGLGLQFLLWYDEGEERNRGNFPPRFSGRQFPNYSSELNVNALELEDSALYLCASSLVATSTDTQYFGPGTRLTVL.

The rearrangement links TRBV18 to TRBJ1-1, with TRBD1 as a possible D gene (5 bases). Germline loops: CDR1 KGHSH, CDR2 LQKENI. The length of the CDR3 is 14 residues. V gave up 5 bases and J gave up 1 base, with 11 bases separating them. This CDR3 is CASSARDENTEAFF. CDR3 bases: TGTGCCAGCTCAGCGAGGGACGAGAACACTGAAGCTTTCTTT.

This clone came up once. This sequence joins TRBV11-2 and TRBJ1-1; 7 nucleotides agree with TRBD1. This CDR3 is 14 amino acids long. Germline CDR1 is SGHAT and CDR2 is FQNNGV. Trimming at V came to 5 bases and at J to 3 bases, leaving 6 bases not matched to a gene. The CDR3 nucleotides are TGTGCCAGCAGCCCACCGGGACAGTACACTGAAGCTTTCTTT. Its protein is CASSPPGQYTEAFF.

This clone was seen more than once but under ten times. The chain combines TRBV7-2 with TRBJ1-2; D not certain. Trimming stripped 5 bases from V and 7 bases from J, with 14 bases between. The CDR3 runs to 13 residues. From germline, CDR1 is SGHTA and CDR2 FQGNSA. The CDR3 bases are TGTGCCAGCAGCCCCCGGCAGGTGGGTGGCTACACCTTC. Its protein product is CASSPRQVGGYTF.